A selection of T cell receptor beta chains follows, all from one sample in a study of cytomegalovirus exposure and HLA in healthy donors. Using immunoSEQ multiplex PCR, the repertoire was profiled, and TCRdb retains in-frame clones only, with some absent. The profile shows tens of thousands of clones, nearly 98% of them singletons. Sequenced input: PBMCs. The source is a woman between 18 and 30 years old in good health and CMV-seropositive. CDR3s include the opening cysteine and the closing phenylalanine or tryptophan. A D gene is named only where the DNA matches it firmly. Only some rows state a clone size, as once, few, many or a class for expanded clones.

J gene,D gene,V gene,clone size,CDR3 protein,CDR3 DNA
TRBJ2-7,TRBD2,TRBV5-1,-,CASSQGLAGGPGGEQYF,TGCGCCAGCAGCCAAGGACTAGCGGGAGGGCCGGGGGGCGAGCAGTACTTC
TRBJ1-3,TRBD1,TRBV2,-,CASLLRTGGNTIYF,TGTGCCAGCCTCCTACGGACAGGGGGAAACACCATATATTTT
TRBJ1-4,TRBD1,TRBV27,-,CAAGTGDEKLFF,TGTGCCGCCGGGACAGGGGATGAAAAACTGTTTTTT
TRBJ2-7,-,TRBV4-1,-,CASSQELFGTYEQYF,TGCGCCAGCAGCCAAGAATTATTTGGCACCTACGAGCAGTACTTC
TRBJ1-5,-,TRBV30,-,CAWSVVEDVLGNQPQHF,TGTGCCTGGAGTGTGGTAGAGGACGTACTAGGCAATCAGCCCCAGCATTTT
TRBJ2-7,-,TRBV6-1,-,CASWGRGSYEQYF,TGTGCCAGCTGGGGTCGGGGCTCCTACGAGCAGTACTTC
TRBJ2-5,-,TRBV5-5,-,CASSRTGGQETQYF,TGTGCCAGCAGCCGTACCGGCGGGCAAGAGACCCAGTACTTC
TRBJ2-5,-,TRBV25-1,-,CASSRQVLETQYF,TGTGCCAGCAGTAGACAGGTTTTGGAGACCCAGTACTTC
TRBJ2-3,-,TRBV9,-,CASSSRTESTDTQYF,TGTGCCAGCAGCTCCCGGACAGAGAGCACAGATACGCAGTATTTT
TRBJ2-7,-,TRBV19,-,CASSMSGAPYEQYF,TGTGCCAGTAGTATGTCCGGTGCCCCCTACGAGCAGTACTTC
TRBJ1-5,-,TRBV2,-,CASSPQGGAWGNQPQHF,TGTGCCAGCAGCCCGCAGGGAGGGGCCTGGGGCAATCAGCCCCAGCATTTT
TRBJ1-1,TRBD1,TRBV19,-,CASSMGQRNTEAFF,TGTGCCAGTAGTATGGGACAGAGGAACACTGAAGCTTTCTTT
TRBJ2-3,TRBD2,TRBV7-9,-,CASSTSGRLDTQYF,TGTGCCAGCAGCACTAGCGGGAGGTTAGATACGCAGTATTTT
TRBJ2-7,-,TRBV19,-,CASSWLGGAEQYF,TGTGCCAGTAGTTGGCTCGGCGGGGCCGAGCAGTACTTC
TRBJ1-1,TRBD1,TRBV27,-,CASRTGTGVGNTEAFF,TGTGCCAGCAGGACCGGGACAGGGGTTGGGAACACTGAAGCTTTCTTT
TRBJ2-1,-,TRBV28,-,CASSPGWSFSDSSYNEQFF,TGTGCCAGCAGCCCGGGGTGGTCATTCAGCGATAGCTCCTACAATGAGCAGTTCTTC
TRBJ2-5,-,TRBV7-9,-,CASSLDVGVGGETQYF,TGTGCCAGCAGCCTGGACGTTGGTGTTGGAGGTGAGACCCAGTACTTC
TRBJ2-7,-,TRBV6-5,once,CASSLKGIPYEQYF,TGTGCCAGCAGTTTGAAGGGGATTCCCTACGAGCAGTACTTC
TRBJ2-1,-,TRBV18,-,CASSHNQMLVLNEQFF,TGTGCCAGCTCACATAATCAGATGCTGGTTTTAAATGAGCAGTTCTTC
TRBJ2-7,TRBD1,TRBV9,-,CASSVGPGQISYEQYF,TGTGCCAGCAGCGTAGGGCCGGGACAGATTTCCTACGAGCAGTACTTC
TRBJ2-2,TRBD1,TRBV11-2,-,CASSTDRANTGELFF,TGTGCCAGCAGCACAGACAGGGCGAACACCGGGGAGCTGTTTTTT
TRBJ2-7,-,TRBV7-9,-,CASSPEGLHYEQYF,TGTGCCAGCAGCCCAGAGGGACTCCATTACGAGCAGTACTTC
TRBJ2-2,TRBD1,TRBV5-5,-,CASSLGQGAGELFF,TGTGCCAGCAGCTTGGGACAGGGTGCCGGGGAGCTGTTTTTT
TRBJ2-7,TRBD1,TRBV7-9,once,CASSNTGVSYEQYF,TGTGCCAGCAGCAATACAGGGGTAAGCTACGAGCAGTACTTC
TRBJ1-1,-,TRBV19,once,CASSIDQGARGTEAFF,TGTGCCAGTAGTATAGATCAAGGGGCGCGGGGTACTGAAGCTTTCTTT
TRBJ1-3,-,TRBV28,-,CASSPDSHLSGNTIYF,TGTGCCAGCAGTCCAGACAGTCACCTCTCTGGAAACACCATATATTTT
TRBJ1-4,TRBD1,TRBV15,-,CATSSRDRGLGELFF,TGTGCCACCAGCAGCCGGGACAGGGGGCTAGGGGAACTGTTTTTT
TRBJ2-3,-,TRBV27,once,CASSSSTADTQYF,TGTGCCAGCAGTTCCTCAACGGCAGATACGCAGTATTTT
TRBJ2-7,TRBD2,TRBV7-8,-,CASTGGGLAEEEQYF,TGTGCCAGCACCGGTGGGGGACTAGCAGAAGAGGAGCAGTACTTC
TRBJ2-1,-,TRBV19,-,CASSIAVQSHNEQFF,TGTGCCAGTAGTATAGCCGTACAGTCCCACAATGAGCAGTTCTTC